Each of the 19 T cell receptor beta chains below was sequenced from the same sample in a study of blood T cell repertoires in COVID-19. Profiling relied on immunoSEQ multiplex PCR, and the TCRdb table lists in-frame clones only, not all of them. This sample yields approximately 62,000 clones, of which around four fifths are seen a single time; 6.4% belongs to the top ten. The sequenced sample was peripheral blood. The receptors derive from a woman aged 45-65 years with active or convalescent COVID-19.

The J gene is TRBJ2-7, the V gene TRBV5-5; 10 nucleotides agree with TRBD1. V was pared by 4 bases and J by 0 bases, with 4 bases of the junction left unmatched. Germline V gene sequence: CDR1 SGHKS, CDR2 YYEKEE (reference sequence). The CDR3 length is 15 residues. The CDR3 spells CASSLGQGRSYEQYF. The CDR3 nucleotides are TGTGCCAGCAGCCTGGGACAGGGGCGCTCCTACGAGCAGTACTTC.

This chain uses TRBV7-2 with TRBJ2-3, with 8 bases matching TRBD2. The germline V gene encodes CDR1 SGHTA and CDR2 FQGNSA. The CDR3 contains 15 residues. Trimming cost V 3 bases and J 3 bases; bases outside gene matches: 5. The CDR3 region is CASSFTGGRTDTQYF. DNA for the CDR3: TGTGCCAGCAGCTTCACGGGAGGGCGGACAGATACGCAGTATTTT. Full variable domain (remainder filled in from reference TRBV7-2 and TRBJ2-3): GAGVSQSPSNKVTEKGKDVELRCDPISGHTALYWYRQSLGQGLEFLIYFQGNSAPDKSGLPSDRFSAERTGGSVSTLTIQRTQQEDSAVYLCASSFTGGRTDTQYFGPGTRLTVL.

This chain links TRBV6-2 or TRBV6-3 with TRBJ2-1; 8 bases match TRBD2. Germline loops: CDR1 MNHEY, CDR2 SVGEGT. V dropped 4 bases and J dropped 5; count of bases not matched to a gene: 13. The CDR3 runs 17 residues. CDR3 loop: CASSFDVSGSIDNEQFF. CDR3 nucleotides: TGTGCCAGCAGTTTCGACGTAAGCGGGAGTATTGACAATGAGCAGTTCTTC.

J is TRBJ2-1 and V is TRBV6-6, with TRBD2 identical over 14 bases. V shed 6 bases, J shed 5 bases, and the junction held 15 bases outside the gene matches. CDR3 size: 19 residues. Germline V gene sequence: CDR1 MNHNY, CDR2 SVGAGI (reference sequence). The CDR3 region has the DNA TGTGCCAGCAGCTTGACTAGCGGGAGGGCCTGGGGTATCCACAATGAGCAGTTCTTC. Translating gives CASSLTSGRAWGIHNEQFF.

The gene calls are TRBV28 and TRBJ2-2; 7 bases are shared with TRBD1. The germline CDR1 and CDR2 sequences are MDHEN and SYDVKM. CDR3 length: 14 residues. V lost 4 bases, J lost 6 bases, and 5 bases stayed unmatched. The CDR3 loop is CASSYRGVPGELFF. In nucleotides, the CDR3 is TGTGCCAGCAGTTACAGGGGAGTGCCCGGGGAGCTGTTTTTT.

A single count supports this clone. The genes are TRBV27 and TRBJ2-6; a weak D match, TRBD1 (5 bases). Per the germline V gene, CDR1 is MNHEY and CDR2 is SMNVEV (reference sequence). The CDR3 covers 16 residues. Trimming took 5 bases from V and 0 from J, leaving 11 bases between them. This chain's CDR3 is CASSRQGSSGANVLTF. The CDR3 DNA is TGTGCCAGCAGTCGTCAGGGCAGCTCTGGGGCCAACGTCCTGACTTTC.

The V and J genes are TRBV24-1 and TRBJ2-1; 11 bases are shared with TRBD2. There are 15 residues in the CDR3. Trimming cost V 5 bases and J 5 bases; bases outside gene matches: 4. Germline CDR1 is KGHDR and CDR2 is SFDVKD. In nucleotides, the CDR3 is TGTGCCACCAGTGTAGCGGGAGGGAGAGACAATGAGCAGTTCTTC. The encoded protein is CATSVAGGRDNEQFF.

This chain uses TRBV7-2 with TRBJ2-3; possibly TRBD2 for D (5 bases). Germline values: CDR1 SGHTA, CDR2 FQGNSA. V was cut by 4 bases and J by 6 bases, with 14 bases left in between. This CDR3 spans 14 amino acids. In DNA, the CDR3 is TGTGCCAGCAGCTACCGGACTCGACGGGATACGCAGTATTTT. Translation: CASSYRTRRDTQYF.

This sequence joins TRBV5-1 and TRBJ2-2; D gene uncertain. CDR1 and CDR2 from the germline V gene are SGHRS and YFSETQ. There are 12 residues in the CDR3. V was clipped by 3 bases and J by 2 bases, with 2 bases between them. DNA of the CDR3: TGCGCCAGCAGCTCTAACACCGGGGAGCTGTTTTTT. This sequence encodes CASSSNTGELFF.

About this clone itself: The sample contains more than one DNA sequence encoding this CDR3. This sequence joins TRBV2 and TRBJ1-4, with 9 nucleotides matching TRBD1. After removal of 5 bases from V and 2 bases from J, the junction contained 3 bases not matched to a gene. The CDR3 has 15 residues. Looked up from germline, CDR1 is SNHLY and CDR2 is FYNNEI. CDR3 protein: CASSPDRGTNEKLFF. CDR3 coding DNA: TGTGCCAGCAGTCCTGACAGGGGGACTAATGAAAAACTGTTTTTT.

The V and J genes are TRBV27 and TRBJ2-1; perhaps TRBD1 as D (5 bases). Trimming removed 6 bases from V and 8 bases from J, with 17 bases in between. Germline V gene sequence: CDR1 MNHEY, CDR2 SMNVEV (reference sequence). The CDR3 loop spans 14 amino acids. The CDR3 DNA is TGTGCCAGCAGCATATCGTCCCCACAGGATGAGCAGTTCTTC. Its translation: CASSISSPQDEQFF.

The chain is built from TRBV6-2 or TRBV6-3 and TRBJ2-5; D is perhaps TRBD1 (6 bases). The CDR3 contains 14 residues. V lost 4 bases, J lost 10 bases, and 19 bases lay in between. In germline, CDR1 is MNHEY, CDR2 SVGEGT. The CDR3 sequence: CASSFQGRSQVQYF. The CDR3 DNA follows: TGTGCCAGCAGTTTTCAGGGGCGATCCCAGGTCCAGTACTTC.

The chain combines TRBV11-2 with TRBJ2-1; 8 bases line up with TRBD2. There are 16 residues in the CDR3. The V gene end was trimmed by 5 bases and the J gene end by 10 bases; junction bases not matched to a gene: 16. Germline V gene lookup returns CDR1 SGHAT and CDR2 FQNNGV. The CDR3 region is CASSPRVAGPSGEQFF. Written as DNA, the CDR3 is TGTGCCAGCAGCCCCCGTGTAGCGGGACCGTCCGGGGAGCAGTTCTTC.

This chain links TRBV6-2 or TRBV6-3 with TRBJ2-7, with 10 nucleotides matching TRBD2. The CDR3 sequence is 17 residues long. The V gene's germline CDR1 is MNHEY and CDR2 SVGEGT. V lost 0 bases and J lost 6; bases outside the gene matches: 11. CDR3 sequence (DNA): TGTGCCAGCAGTTACTCTAAAGGGTTAGCGGGAGGAGGCGAGCAGTACTTC. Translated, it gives CASSYSKGLAGGGEQYF.

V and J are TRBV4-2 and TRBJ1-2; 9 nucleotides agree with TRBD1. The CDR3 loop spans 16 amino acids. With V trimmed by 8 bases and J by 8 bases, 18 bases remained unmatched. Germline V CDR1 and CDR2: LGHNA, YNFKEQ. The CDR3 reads CASGGGPGQGWEGYTF. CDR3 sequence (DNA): TGTGCCAGCGGTGGGGGGCCCGGACAGGGGTGGGAAGGCTACACCTTC.

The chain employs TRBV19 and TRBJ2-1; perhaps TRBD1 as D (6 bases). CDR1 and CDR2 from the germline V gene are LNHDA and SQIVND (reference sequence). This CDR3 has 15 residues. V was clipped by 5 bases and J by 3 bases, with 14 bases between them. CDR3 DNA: TGTGCCAGTAGTCTTACCGGGACACTCTACAATGAGCAGTTCTTC. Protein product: CASSLTGTLYNEQFF. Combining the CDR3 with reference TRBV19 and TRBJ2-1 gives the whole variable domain DGGITQSPKYLFRKEGQNVTLSCEQNLNHDAMYWYRQDPGQGLRLIYYSQIVNDFQKGDIAEGYSVSREKKESFPLTVTSAQKNPTAFYLCASSLTGTLYNEQFFGPGTRLTVL.

The CDR3 DNA is TGTGCCACCAGTGCCGGACCCCGGACCAGGACTAGCGGGACTGGCTACAATGAGCAGTTCTTC. It encodes CATSAGPRTRTSGTGYNEQFF. The chain uses TRBV24-1 and TRBJ2-1, with TRBD2 matching 12 bases. The germline gives CDR1 KGHDR, CDR2 SFDVKD. V was pared by 5 bases and J by 3 bases, with 19 bases of the junction left unmatched. The CDR3 is made up of 21 amino acids.

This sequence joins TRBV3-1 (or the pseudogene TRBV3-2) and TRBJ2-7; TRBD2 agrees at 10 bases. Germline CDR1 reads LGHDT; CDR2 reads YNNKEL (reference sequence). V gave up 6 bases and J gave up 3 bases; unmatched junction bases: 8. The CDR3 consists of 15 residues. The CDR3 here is CASSPTLAGVYEQYF. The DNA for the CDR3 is TGTGCCAGCAGTCCGACCCTAGCGGGGGTCTACGAGCAGTACTTC.

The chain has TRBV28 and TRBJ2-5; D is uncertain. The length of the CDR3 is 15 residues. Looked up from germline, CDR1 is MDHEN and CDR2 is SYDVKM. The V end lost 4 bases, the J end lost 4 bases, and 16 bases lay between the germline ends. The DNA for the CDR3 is TGTGCCAGCAGTTGGGCCGGTAGTATGGGAGAGACCCAGTACTTC. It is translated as CASSWAGSMGETQYF.